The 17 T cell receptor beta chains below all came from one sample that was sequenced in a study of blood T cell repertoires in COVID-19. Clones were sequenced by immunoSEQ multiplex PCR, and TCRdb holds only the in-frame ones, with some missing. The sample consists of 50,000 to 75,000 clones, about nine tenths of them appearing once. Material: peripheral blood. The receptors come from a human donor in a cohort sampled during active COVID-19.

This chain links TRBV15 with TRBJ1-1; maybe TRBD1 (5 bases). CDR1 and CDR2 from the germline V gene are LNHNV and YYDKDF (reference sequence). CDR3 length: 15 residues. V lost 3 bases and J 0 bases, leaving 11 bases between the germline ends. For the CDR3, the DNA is TGTGCCACCAGCAGGACGACAGCCATGAACACTGAAGCTTTCTTT. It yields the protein CATSRTTAMNTEAFF. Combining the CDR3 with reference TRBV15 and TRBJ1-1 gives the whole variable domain DAMVIQNPRYQVTQFGKPVTLSCSQTLNHNVMYWYQQKSSQAPKLLFHYYDKDFNNEADTPDNFQSRRPNTSFCFLDIRSPGLGDTAMYLCATSRTTAMNTEAFFGQGTRLTVV.

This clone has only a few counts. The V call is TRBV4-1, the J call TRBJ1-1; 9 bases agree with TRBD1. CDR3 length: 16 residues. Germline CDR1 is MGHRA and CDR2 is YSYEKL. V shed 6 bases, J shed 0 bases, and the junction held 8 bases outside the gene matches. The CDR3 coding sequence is TGCGCCAGCAGGGCCGGGACAGGGAGATTGAACACTGAAGCTTTCTTT. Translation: CASRAGTGRLNTEAFF.

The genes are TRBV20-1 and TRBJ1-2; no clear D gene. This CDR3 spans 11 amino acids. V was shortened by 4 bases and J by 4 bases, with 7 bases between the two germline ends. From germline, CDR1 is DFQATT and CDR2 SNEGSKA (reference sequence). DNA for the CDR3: TGCAGTGCTATGGGCCTCTATGGCTACACCTTC. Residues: CSAMGLYGYTF.

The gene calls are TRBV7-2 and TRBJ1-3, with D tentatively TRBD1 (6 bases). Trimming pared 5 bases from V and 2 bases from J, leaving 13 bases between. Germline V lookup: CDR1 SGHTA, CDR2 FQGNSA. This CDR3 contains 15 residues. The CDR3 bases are TGTGCCAGCAGCCTGCGGGGGGGCCCTGGAAACACCATATATTTT. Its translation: CASSLRGGPGNTIYF. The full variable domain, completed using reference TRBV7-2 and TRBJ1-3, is GAGVSQSPSNKVTEKGKDVELRCDPISGHTALYWYRQSLGQGLEFLIYFQGNSAPDKSGLPSDRFSAERTGGSVSTLTIQRTQQEDSAVYLCASSLRGGPGNTIYFGEGSWLTVV.

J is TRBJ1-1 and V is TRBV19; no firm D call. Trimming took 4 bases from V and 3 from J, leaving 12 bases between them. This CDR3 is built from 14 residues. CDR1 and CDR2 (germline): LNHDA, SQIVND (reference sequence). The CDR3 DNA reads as TGTGCCAGTAGTACCGGAGGGTTGGACACTGAAGCTTTCTTT. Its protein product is CASSTGGLDTEAFF.

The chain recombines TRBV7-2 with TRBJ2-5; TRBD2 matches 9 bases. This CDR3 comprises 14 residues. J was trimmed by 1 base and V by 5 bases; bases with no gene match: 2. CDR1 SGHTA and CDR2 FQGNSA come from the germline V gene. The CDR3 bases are TGTGCCAGCAGCGCTAGCGGGACCCAAGAGACCCAGTACTTC. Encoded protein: CASSASGTQETQYF.

The CDR3 here is CASNRDRKPSTDTQYF. The DNA for the CDR3 is TGTGCCAGCAACCGGGACAGGAAACCTAGCACAGATACGCAGTATTTT. The chain uses TRBV3-1 (or the pseudogene TRBV3-2) and TRBJ2-3; 8 bases fit TRBD1. Germline V gene lookup returns CDR1 LGHDT and CDR2 YNNKEL (reference sequence). The CDR3 runs to 16 residues. V lost 7 bases to trimming and J lost 0 bases; unmatched junction nucleotides: 9.

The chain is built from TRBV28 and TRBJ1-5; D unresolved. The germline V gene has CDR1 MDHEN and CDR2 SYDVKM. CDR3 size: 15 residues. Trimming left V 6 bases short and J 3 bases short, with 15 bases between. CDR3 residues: CASRTQWVLNQPQHF. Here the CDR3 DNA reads TGTGCCAGCAGGACTCAGTGGGTACTCAATCAGCCCCAGCATTTT.

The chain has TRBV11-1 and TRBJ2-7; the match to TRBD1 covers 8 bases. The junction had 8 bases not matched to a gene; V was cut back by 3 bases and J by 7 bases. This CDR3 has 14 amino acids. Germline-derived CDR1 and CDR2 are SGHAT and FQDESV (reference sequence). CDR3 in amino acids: CASSFGTGPREQYF. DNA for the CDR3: TGTGCCAGCAGCTTCGGGACAGGACCTAGGGAGCAGTACTTC.

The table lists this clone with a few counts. The CDR3 protein is CASSSRSGTGSPPLHF. CDR3 DNA: TGTGCCAGCAGCTCCCGCTCCGGGACAGGGAGTCCACCCCTCCACTTT. The chain links TRBV9 to TRBJ1-6, with 9 bases lining up with TRBD1. The trim removed 4 bases at V and 11 bases at J, leaving 13 bases unmatched. CDR1 and CDR2 (germline): SGDLS, YYNGEE. The CDR3 totals 16 residues. The full variable domain, its missing parts supplied by reference TRBV9 and TRBJ1-6, is DSGVTQTPKHLITATGQRVTLRCSPRSGDLSVYWYQQSLDQGLQFLIQYYNGEERAKGNILERFSAQQFPDLHSELNLSSLELGDSALYFCASSSRSGTGSPPLHFGNGTRLTVT.

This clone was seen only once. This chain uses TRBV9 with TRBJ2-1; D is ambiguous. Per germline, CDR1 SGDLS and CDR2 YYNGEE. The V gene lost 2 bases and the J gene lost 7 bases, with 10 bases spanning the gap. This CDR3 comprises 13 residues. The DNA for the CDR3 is TGTGCCAGCAGCGTGACTCCGGAGAATGAGCAGTTCTTC. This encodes CASSVTPENEQFF.

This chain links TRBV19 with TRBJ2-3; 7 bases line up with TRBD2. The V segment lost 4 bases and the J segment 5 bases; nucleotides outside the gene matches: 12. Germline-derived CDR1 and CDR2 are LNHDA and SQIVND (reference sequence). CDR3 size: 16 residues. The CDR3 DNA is TGTGCCAGTAGTAACCCTCCGATTGCGGGAGTAGATACGCAGTATTTT. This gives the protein CASSNPPIAGVDTQYF.

CDR3 residues: CASSLENRPYGYTF. As DNA, the CDR3 is TGTGCCAGCAGCTTGGAAAACAGGCCCTATGGCTACACCTTC. The gene calls are TRBV5-4 and TRBJ1-2; possible D gene TRBD1, 5 bases. Trimming took off 0 bases at V and 4 bases at J, with 10 bases between the two ends. Germline-derived CDR1 and CDR2 are SGHNT and YYREEE (reference sequence). The CDR3 covers 14 residues. Supplemented by reference TRBV5-4 and TRBJ1-2, the full variable domain reads ETGVTQSPTHLIKTRGQQVTLRCSSQSGHNTVSWYQQALGQGPQFIFQYYREEENGRGNFPPRFSGLQFPNYSSELNVNALELDDSALYLCASSLENRPYGYTFGSGTRLTVV.

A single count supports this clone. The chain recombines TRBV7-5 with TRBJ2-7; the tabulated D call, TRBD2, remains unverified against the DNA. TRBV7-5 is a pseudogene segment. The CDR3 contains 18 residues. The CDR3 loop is CARSFRSEREAPPYEQYF. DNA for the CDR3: TGTGCCAGAAGCTTTAGGTCAGAGCGGGAGGCCCCCCCCTACGAGCAGTACTTC.

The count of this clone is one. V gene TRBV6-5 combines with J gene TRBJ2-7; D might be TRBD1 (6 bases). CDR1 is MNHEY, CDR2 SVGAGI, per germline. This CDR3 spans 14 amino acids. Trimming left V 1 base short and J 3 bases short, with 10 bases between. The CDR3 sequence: CASSYYGGVYEQYF. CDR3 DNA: TGTGCCAGCAGTTACTATGGGGGCGTCTACGAGCAGTACTTC.

Here the CDR3 DNA reads TGTGCCAGCAGCGCTGAGACTAGCTCCTACGAGCAGTACTTC. Translated, it gives CASSAETSSYEQYF. The V and J genes are TRBV9 and TRBJ2-7; D is perhaps TRBD2 (6 bases). Trimming took off 3 bases at V and 0 bases at J, with 10 bases between the two ends. The CDR3 contains 14 residues. CDR1 and CDR2 from the germline V gene are SGDLS and YYNGEE.

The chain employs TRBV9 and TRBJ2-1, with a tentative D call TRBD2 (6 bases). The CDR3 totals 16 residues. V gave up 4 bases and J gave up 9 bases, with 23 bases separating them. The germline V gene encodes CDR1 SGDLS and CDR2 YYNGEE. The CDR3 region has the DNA TGTGCCAGCAGCATAAGGGACCAGCGGGCTACGGGTGAGCAGTTCTTC. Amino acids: CASSIRDQRATGEQFF.